What follows is one T cell receptor (beta chain) and its context. Germline CDR1 LGHDT, CDR2 YNNKEL (reference sequence). Trimming left V 0 bases short and J 4 bases short, with 9 bases between. This CDR3 comprises 14 residues. These data originate in a study of CD8 T cells in Susac syndrome. Reverse transcription of about 0.5 to 1 ug RNA used random hexamers. Coverage of TCR beta CDR3 amplification by immunoSEQ multiplex PCR extended to 54 Vbeta and 13 Jbeta. MiXCR, applied by TCRdb to the immunoSEQ multiplex PCR reads, yields one record per CDR3 protein. This sample yields hundreds of thousands of distinct CDR3 sequences, of which 95% are seen a single time; about 0.088% belongs to the top ten. CD8+ and CD4+ T cells circulating in blood were sequenced for TCR beta. The multiple sclerosis controls were treatment-naive patients with relapsing-remitting disease that was stable or active. Negative isolation was applied to CD8+ and CD4+ T cells, and FACS enrichment was applied to TEMRA cells.

Sequenced material: CD4+ T cells from PBMCs. The chain uses TRBV3-1 and TRBJ1-1; unclear D gene. This TCR was recovered from a human donor with multiple sclerosis. CDR3 loop: CASSQDQTFTEAFF. The CDR3, as DNA: TGTGCCAGCAGCCAAGATCAGACCTTCACTGAAGCTTTCTTT.